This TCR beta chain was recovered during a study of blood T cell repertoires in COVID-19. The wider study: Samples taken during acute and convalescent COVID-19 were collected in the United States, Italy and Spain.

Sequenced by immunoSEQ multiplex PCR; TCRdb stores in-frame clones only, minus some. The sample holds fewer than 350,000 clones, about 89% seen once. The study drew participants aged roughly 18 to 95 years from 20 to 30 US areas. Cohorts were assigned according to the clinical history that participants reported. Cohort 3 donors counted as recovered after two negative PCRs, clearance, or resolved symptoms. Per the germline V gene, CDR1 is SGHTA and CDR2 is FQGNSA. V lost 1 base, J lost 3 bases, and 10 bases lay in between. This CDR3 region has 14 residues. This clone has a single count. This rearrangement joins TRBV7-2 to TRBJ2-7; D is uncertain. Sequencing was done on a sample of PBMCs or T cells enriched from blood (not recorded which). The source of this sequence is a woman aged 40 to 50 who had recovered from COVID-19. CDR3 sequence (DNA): TGTGCCAGCAGCTTAGTAAACAGTCACTACGAGCAGTACTTC. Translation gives CASSLVNSHYEQYF.